This TCR beta chain was identified during a study of cytomegalovirus exposure and HLA in healthy donors. Study-wide results and caveats: Cytomegalovirus-associated TCR beta chains were listed, numbering some 170. Confirmation was obtained in vitro that a few CMV-associated chains are specific for CMV antigens. Subsequent analysis showed first-cohort TCR clusters tending to co-occur in about 110 validation repertoires.

The repertoire was sequenced with immunoSEQ multiplex PCR; TCRdb's copy has only in-frame clones and lacks some. The repertoire has some 170,000 clones, roughly 89% of them found once; the top ten carry more than 3.5%. Note on this clone: As yet, its antigen is unknown.

Sequencing input: PBMCs. The TCR was taken from a man aged 18 to 30 in good health and CMV-seropositive.

CDR3 protein: CAISDSGQVNTEAFF. DNA for the CDR3: TGTGCCATCAGTGACTCGGGACAGGTGAACACTGAAGCTTTCTTT. V gene TRBV10-3 combines with J gene TRBJ1-1, with 8 bases fitting TRBD1. CDR3 length equals 15 residues. The V and J ends lost 3 bases and 0 bases, in that order; junction bases with no gene match: 3. Germline V gene lookup returns CDR1 ENHRY and CDR2 SYGVKD.